The 20 T cell receptor beta chains listed next were all sequenced from one sample in a study of metastatic and nonmetastatic thyroid tumors. All patients were treatment-naive before thyroid surgery. TCRdb re-called clones via MiXCR from the PCR reads. The sample has under 20,000 clones; under 25% are singletons. Sequenced material: adjacent normal tissue. All receptors come from a female donor with papillary thyroid cancer or a benign thyroid nodule (not recorded which). Some clones in this sample may be carry-over from other donors' samples.

The chain carries TRBV4-3 and TRBJ1-2; D is perhaps TRBD1 (5 bases). Trimming took 1 base from V and 4 from J, leaving 13 bases between them. The CDR3 covers 15 residues. Germline V gives CDR1 LGHNA, CDR2 YSLEER. The chain's CDR3 is CASSQGLGQGYGYTF. As DNA, the CDR3 is TGCGCCAGCAGCCAAGGTCTTGGGCAGGGCTATGGCTACACCTTC.

Within the sample, this clone is medium-sized (0.01 to 0.1%). V gene TRBV27 combines with J gene TRBJ2-3; 7 bases are a match to TRBD1. Germline CDR1 and CDR2: MNHEY and SMNVEV (reference sequence). CDR3 length: 16 amino acids. V shed 4 bases and J 4 bases; nucleotides not matched to a gene: 11. CDR3 DNA: TGTGCCAGCAGTTACCGGACAGGACCGGGCTCAGATACGCAGTATTTT. Translating gives CASSYRTGPGSDTQYF.

This clone showed up just a few times. V is TRBV19 and J is TRBJ2-1, with 9 bases lining up with TRBD1. V dropped 6 bases and J dropped 7; count of bases not matched to a gene: 7. There are 14 residues in the CDR3. Germline CDR1 LNHDA, CDR2 SQIVND (reference sequence). The CDR3 loop is CASSGTGRGNEQFF. The CDR3 bases are TGTGCCAGTAGCGGGACAGGGAGGGGGAATGAGCAGTTCTTC.

The chain uses TRBV11-3 and TRBJ2-1; no clear D. CDR3 length: 13 residues. Trimming took off 5 bases at V and 8 bases at J, with 13 bases between the two ends. Germline CDR1 and CDR2: SGHNT and YENEEA. CDR3 residues: CASSLEVSDEQFF. The CDR3 DNA sequence: TGTGCCAGCAGCCTCGAAGTTAGTGATGAGCAGTTCTTC.

This clone was detected ten times or more. This chain joins TRBV6-1 and TRBJ2-7; 13 bases are a match to TRBD2. The CDR3 loop spans 15 amino acids. The V segment lost 6 bases and the J segment 3 bases; nucleotides outside the gene matches: 5. Germline lookup yields CDR1 MNHNS and CDR2 SASEGT. The CDR3 is CASSRRTSGGYEQYF. CDR3 nucleotides: TGTGCCAGCAGCCGTCGGACTAGCGGGGGCTACGAGCAGTACTTC.

This clone was recorded a few times. The chain couples TRBV7-3 to TRBJ2-1; D call uncertain. Germline CDR1 reads SGHTA; CDR2 reads FQGTGA. The V and J ends lost 5 bases and 4 bases respectively, with 15 bases between them. The CDR3 length is 15 residues. The CDR3 nucleotides read TGTGCCAGCAGCCTCAAACCCACTGCTTACAATGAGCAGTTCTTC. Translation: CASSLKPTAYNEQFF.

As for this clone: One base away lies a much larger clone, so this may be a sequencing read error. This chain links TRBV18 with TRBJ1-1; unclear D gene. The CDR3 is 17 residues long. Per the germline V gene, CDR1 is KGHSH and CDR2 is LQKENI. The CDR3 sequence: CANSLYGKITPNTEAFF. The CDR3 coding sequence is TGTGCCAACTCACTCTACGGGAAAATTACGCCGAACACTGAAGCTTTCTTT.

This chain links TRBV12-3 or TRBV12-4 with TRBJ1-2; D perhaps matches TRBD1 (5 bases). The CDR3 spans 13 residues. V lost 3 bases and J lost 4, with 9 bases in between. The CDR3 region is CASSFPGPYGYTF. In DNA, the CDR3 is TGTGCCAGCAGTTTTCCAGGGCCCTATGGCTACACCTTC.

Only a few counts were recorded for this clone. The rearrangement uses TRBV15 and TRBJ2-7; D is uncertain. Deletions cut 2 bases from V and 1 base from J, with 6 bases between. The CDR3 loop spans 13 amino acids. Germline CDR1 is LNHNV and CDR2 is YYDKDF (reference sequence). The CDR3 loop reads CATSRYESYEQYF. CDR3 bases: TGTGCCACCAGCAGATATGAGTCCTACGAGCAGTACTTC.

The chain carries TRBV12-3 or TRBV12-4 and TRBJ2-6; D is uncertain. The V and J ends lost 3 bases and 12 bases respectively, with 12 bases between them. This CDR3 is built from 13 residues. The CDR3 DNA follows: TGTGCCAGCAGTTTCCCTGGGAAAGGCGTCCTGACTTTC. Translating it yields CASSFPGKGVLTF.

The chain employs TRBV7-2 and TRBJ2-7; 9 bases are shared with TRBD1. CDR3 length: 13 amino acids. V lost 6 bases, J lost 4 bases, and 4 bases stayed unmatched. Germline V gene data show CDR1 as SGHTA and CDR2 as FQGNSA. The CDR3 is CASRGTGRYEQYF. CDR3 nucleotides: TGTGCCAGCAGGGGGACAGGGAGGTACGAGCAGTACTTC.

V and J are TRBV10-3 and TRBJ1-1, with a weak D call TRBD1 (6 bases). V dropped 0 bases and J dropped 4 bases, with 21 bases sitting between them. CDR1 is ENHRY, CDR2 SYGVKD, per germline. This CDR3 comprises 18 residues. This CDR3 is CAISESLDRRPSCTEAFF. The CDR3 DNA reads as TGTGCCATCAGTGAGTCTCTGGACAGACGCCCGTCCTGCACTGAAGCTTTCTTT.

This clone was counted a few times. The chain has TRBV20-1 and TRBJ1-5, with D unclear. Looked up from germline, CDR1 is DFQATT and CDR2 is SNEGSKA (reference sequence). The CDR3 sequence is 13 residues long. The CDR3 loop reads CSVIPGGNQPQHF. The CDR3 DNA is TGCAGCGTAATTCCTGGGGGCAATCAGCCCCAGCATTTT.

The chain recombines TRBV10-3 with TRBJ1-3; D remains unclear. Per the germline V gene, CDR1 is ENHRY and CDR2 is SYGVKD. V was pared by 1 base and J by 3 bases, with 13 bases between. This CDR3 has 16 amino acids. Here the CDR3 reads CAISELEGTFGNTIYF. CDR3 nucleotide sequence: TGTGCCATCAGTGAGTTGGAGGGCACGTTTGGAAACACCATATATTTT.

This clone was detected only a few times. Relative to the germline gene, one junction end is altered; a read error may explain this. The chain links TRBV6-4 to TRBJ2-2, with 8 bases fitting TRBD1. This CDR3 contains 17 residues. The germline V gene encodes CDR1 MRHNA and CDR2 SNTAGT. The CDR3 region has the DNA TGTGCCAGCAGTCGCTCAACAGGGGGGACGAACACCTGGGAGCTGTTTTTT. Amino acid sequence: CASSRSTGGTNTWELFF.

The rearrangement uses TRBV6-1 and TRBJ1-4; 12 bases fit TRBD1. This CDR3 is built from 15 residues. The junction had 5 bases not matched to a gene; V was cut back by 2 bases and J by 10 bases. The germline CDR1 and CDR2 sequences are MNHNS and SASEGT. The CDR3 here is CASSERDRGLGKLFF. CDR3 nucleotides: TGTGCCAGCAGTGAAAGGGACAGGGGGCTCGGAAAACTGTTTTTT.

To note about this clone: One end of the junction does not line up with germline, which may come from a read error. The J gene is TRBJ2-2, the V gene TRBV24-1, with 7 bases fitting TRBD2. The CDR3 spans 15 residues. The V gene's germline CDR1 is KGHDR and CDR2 SFDVKD. The CDR3 bases are TGTGCCACCAGTGAGACTAGCCCGAATACCGGGGAGCTGTTTTTT. As protein: CATSETSPNTGELFF.

Only one count was recorded for this clone. The V and J genes are TRBV9 and TRBJ1-2, with TRBD1 identical over 7 bases. CDR3 length: 18 residues. With V trimmed by 0 bases and J by 0 bases, 11 bases remained unmatched. The germline gives CDR1 SGDLS, CDR2 YYNGEE. CDR3 protein: CASSVEGGQFTPNYGYTF. CDR3 nucleotides: TGTGCCAGCAGCGTAGAGGGGGGACAGTTTACCCCTAACTATGGCTACACCTTC.

V usage is TRBV3-1 and J usage is TRBJ1-2; possible D gene TRBD1, 6 bases. V shed 8 bases and J shed 2 bases, with 9 bases lying between them. The CDR3 loop spans 12 amino acids. Germline lookup yields CDR1 LGHDT and CDR2 YNNKEL (reference sequence). The CDR3 nucleotides read TGTGCCAGCGGGGGGCGCAACTATGGCTACACCTTC. It translates to CASGGRNYGYTF.

This clone is judged medium-sized. Within the sample, other DNA sequences also encode this same CDR3. The rearrangement joins TRBV28 to TRBJ1-4, with TRBD1 as a possible D gene (5 bases). Germline CDR1 and CDR2: MDHEN and SYDVKM. The V end was cut by 5 bases, the J end by 7 bases, with 14 bases between. The CDR3 is 14 amino acids. CDR3 amino acids: CASSGSYQGEKLFF. In nucleotides, the CDR3 is TGTGCCAGCAGTGGGTCGTATCAGGGTGAAAAACTGTTTTTT.